This T cell receptor beta chain was documented in a study of OX40 agonist ivuxolimab in advanced cancers. Study-level information: An anti-OX40 (CD134) antibody with agonistic activity, ivuxolimab, was administered to patients. Males comprised roughly four fifths of the group, whose mean age was approximately 62 years (range 23 to 79). Broader study findings: Antigen specificity was not determined for the expanded peripheral T cells.

Concerning this clone: The target antigen is unknown.

The method was immunoSEQ multiplex PCR; TCRdb's version includes in-frame clones alone and lacks a portion of them. Of over 30,000 clones listed, roughly 80% are singletons. Trimming cost V 0 bases and J 9 bases; bases outside gene matches: 8. The germline V gene has CDR1 MNHNS and CDR2 SASEGT. The CDR3 is made up of 15 amino acids. The rearrangement uses TRBV6-1 and TRBJ2-4; 7 nucleotides align to TRBD2. This receptor was identified in an adult with an advanced solid tumor such as melanoma, head and neck, liver or kidney cancer. The sequenced sample was CD4+ or CD8+ T cells sorted from blood, obtained in a trial of the OX40 agonist ivuxolimab. This CDR3 is CASSEAGLAGGIQYF. The CDR3 DNA follows: TGTGCCAGCAGTGAAGCCGGTTTAGCGGGTGGCATTCAGTACTTC.